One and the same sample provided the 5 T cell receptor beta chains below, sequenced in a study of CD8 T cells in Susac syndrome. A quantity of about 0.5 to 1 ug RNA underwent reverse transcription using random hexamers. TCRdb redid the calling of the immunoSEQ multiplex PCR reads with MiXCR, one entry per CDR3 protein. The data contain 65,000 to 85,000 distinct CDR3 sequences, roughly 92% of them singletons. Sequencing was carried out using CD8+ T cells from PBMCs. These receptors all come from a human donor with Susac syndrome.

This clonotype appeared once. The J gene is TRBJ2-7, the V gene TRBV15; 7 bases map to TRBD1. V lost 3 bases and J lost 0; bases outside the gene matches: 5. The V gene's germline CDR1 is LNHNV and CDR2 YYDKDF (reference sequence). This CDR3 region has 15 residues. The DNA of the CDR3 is TGTGCCACCAGCAGGATACAGGGGAACTCCTACGAGCAGTACTTC. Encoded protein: CATSRIQGNSYEQYF.

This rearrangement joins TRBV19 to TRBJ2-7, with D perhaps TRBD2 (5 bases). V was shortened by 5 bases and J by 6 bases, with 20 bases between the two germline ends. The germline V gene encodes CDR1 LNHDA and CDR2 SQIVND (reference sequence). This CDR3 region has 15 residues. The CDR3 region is CASSPTTWLAGEQYF. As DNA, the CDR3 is TGTGCCAGTAGTCCAACGACTTGGTTGGCGGGCGAGCAGTACTTC.

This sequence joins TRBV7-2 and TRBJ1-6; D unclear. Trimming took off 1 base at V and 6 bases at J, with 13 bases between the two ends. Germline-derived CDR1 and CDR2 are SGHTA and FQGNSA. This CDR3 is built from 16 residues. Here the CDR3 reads CASSLVRRLFNSPLHF. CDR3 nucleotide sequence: TGTGCCAGCAGCTTAGTGAGGAGGCTGTTTAATTCACCCCTCCACTTT.

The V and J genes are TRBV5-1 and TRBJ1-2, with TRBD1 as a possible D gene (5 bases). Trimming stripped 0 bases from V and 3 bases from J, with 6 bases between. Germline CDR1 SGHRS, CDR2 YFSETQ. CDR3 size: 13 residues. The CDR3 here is CASSLGQHYGYTF. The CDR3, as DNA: TGCGCCAGCAGCTTGGGACAGCACTATGGCTACACCTTC.

In DNA, the CDR3 is TGTGCCAGCAGCTTGTACGGGGTGGAGACCCAGTACTTC. It codes for CASSLYGVETQYF. The rearrangement uses TRBV11-2 and TRBJ2-5, with D perhaps matching TRBD2 (5 bases). The V gene's germline CDR1 is SGHAT and CDR2 FQNNGV. The germline V and J ends were trimmed by 3 bases and 5 bases, with 10 bases remaining between them. There are 13 residues in the CDR3.